These 9 T cell receptor beta chains came from one sample sequenced in a study of breast tumors, draining lymph nodes, adjacent tissues. In TCRdb, the multiplex PCR reads were re-called with MiXCR into one record per CDR3 protein. The sample contains over 60,000 distinct CDR3 sequences, about 40% of which appear only once. The sample consisted of breast tumor tissue. The origin of the receptors is a female donor with breast cancer. Some clones in this sample may be carry-over from other donors' samples.

There are many counts of this clonotype. The rearrangement uses TRBV20-1 and TRBJ1-1; D gene ambiguous. The CDR3 is 14 residues long. Germline V gives CDR1 DFQATT, CDR2 SNEGSKA (reference sequence). The V gene lost 3 bases and the J gene lost 2 bases, with 13 bases spanning the gap. CDR3 bases: TGCAGTGCTAGTCCTTCAACCTTCAACACTGAAGCTTTCTTT. Its translation is CSASPSTFNTEAFF.

In this sample, this clonotype turned up many times. The V and J genes are TRBV5-1 and TRBJ1-4, with TRBD1 matching over 9 bases. From germline, CDR1 is SGHRS and CDR2 YFSETQ. V was clipped by 5 bases and J by 6 bases; unmatched bases: 8. This CDR3 has 15 amino acids. The CDR3, as DNA: TGCGCCAGCAGGCCCGGGACAGGGCCGTATGAAAAACTGTTTTTT. Its protein is CASRPGTGPYEKLFF.

The sample holds many counts of this clonotype. The CDR3, as DNA: TGTGCCAGCAGCTTCGCCGGGGAGACCCAGTACTTC. This translates into CASSFAGETQYF. The V call is TRBV5-7, the J call TRBJ2-5; no firm D call. TRBV5-7 counts as an open reading frame of uncertain function. Trimming removed 2 bases from V and 5 bases from J, with 7 bases in between. There are 12 residues in the CDR3.

J is TRBJ2-7 and V is TRBV7-9; tentatively, D is TRBD2 (5 bases). The CDR3 contains 11 residues. The V and J ends lost 3 bases and 7 bases respectively, with 7 bases between them. Germline values: CDR1 SEHNR, CDR2 FQNEAQ (reference sequence). CDR3 protein: CASSFTGEQYF. DNA for the CDR3: TGTGCCAGCAGCTTCACGGGAGAGCAGTACTTC.

This clonotype was seen a handful of times. V gene TRBV18 combines with J gene TRBJ2-3; unclear D gene. V was trimmed by 1 base and J by 2 bases, leaving 13 bases between them. Germline V CDR1 and CDR2: KGHSH, LQKENI. The CDR3 runs to 16 residues. In nucleotides, the CDR3 is TGTGCCAGCTCACCACTTTCGACGCCGATCACAGATACGCAGTATTTT. It yields the protein CASSPLSTPITDTQYF.

The rearrangement links TRBV13 to TRBJ2-3, with 14 bases that match TRBD2. After removal of 5 bases from V and 2 bases from J, the junction contained 21 bases not matched to a gene. The CDR3 runs to 22 residues. The germline CDR1 and CDR2 sequences are PRHDT and FYEKMQ (reference sequence). In nucleotides, the CDR3 is TGTGCCAGCAGCGAAGAGGGGGTTGGGACTAGCGGGAGTTGGGCATACACAGATACGCAGTATTTT. As protein: CASSEEGVGTSGSWAYTDTQYF.

The genes are TRBV5-5 and TRBJ1-3; TRBD1 might be the D (5 bases). This CDR3 comprises 17 residues. V lost 2 bases and J lost 3, with 18 bases in between. Germline assignment: CDR1 SGHKS and CDR2 YYEKEE (reference sequence). The CDR3 spells CASSLGVQGGVGNTIYF. The CDR3 DNA follows: TGTGCCAGCAGCTTAGGAGTCCAGGGAGGGGTTGGAAACACCATATATTTT.

In its sample, this clonotype was seen many times. The chain has TRBV9 and TRBJ1-2; TRBD1 matches at 7 bases. This CDR3 is built from 16 residues. Germline V gene lookup returns CDR1 SGDLS and CDR2 YYNGEE. The trim removed 2 bases at V and 0 bases at J, leaving 7 bases unmatched. The CDR3 DNA reads as TGTGCCAGCAGCGTGGGAGGGACAGAGGCTAACTATGGCTACACCTTC. It translates to CASSVGGTEANYGYTF.

Comments on this clonotype: It is likely a read error, because the conserved phenylalanine at the end of the CDR3 is missing. Because the CDR3's place on the DNA is in doubt, the DNA is left out and the CDR3 is given as listed by TCRdb. V usage is TRBV11-3 and J usage is TRBJ2-1. Including both end residues, the CDR3 is 8 amino acids long. Per the germline V gene, CDR1 is SGHNT and CDR2 is YENEEA. The CDR3 is CASSSPIT.